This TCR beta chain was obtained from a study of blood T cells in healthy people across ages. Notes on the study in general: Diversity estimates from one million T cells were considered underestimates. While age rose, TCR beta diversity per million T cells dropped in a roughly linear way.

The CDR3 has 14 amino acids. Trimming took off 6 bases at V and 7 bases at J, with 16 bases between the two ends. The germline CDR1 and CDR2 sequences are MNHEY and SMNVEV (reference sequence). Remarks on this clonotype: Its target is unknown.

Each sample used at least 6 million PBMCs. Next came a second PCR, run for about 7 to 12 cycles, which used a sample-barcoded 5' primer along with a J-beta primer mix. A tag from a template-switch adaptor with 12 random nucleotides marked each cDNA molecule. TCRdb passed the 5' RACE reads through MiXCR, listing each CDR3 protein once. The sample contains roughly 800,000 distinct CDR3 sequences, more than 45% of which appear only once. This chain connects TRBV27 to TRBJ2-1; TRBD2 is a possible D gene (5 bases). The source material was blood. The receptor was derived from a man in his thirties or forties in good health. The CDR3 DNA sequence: TGTGCCAGCAGAGGTGTATCTAGCCAGAATGAGCAGTTCTTC. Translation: CASRGVSSQNEQFF.